A selection of T cell receptor beta chains follows, all from one sample in a study of T cell responses to AZD1222 COVID-19 vaccine. Sequencing was performed with immunoSEQ multiplex PCR; in TCRdb, only in-frame clones are kept and a portion is missing. The sample lists 140,000 to 150,000 clones, approximately 90% occurring once. The sequenced sample was peripheral blood, obtained on day 0 of AZD1222 vaccination. Receptor source: an adult in good health. Each CDR3 is given with its conserved first and last residue. A D gene is named only where the DNA matches it firmly. Some rows have no size entry. The others give once, few or many, or a class for an expanded clone.

V	D	length	size	J	CDR3	DNA
TRBV29-1	NA	16	once	TRBJ2-4	CSVEDWNRDSKNIQYF	TGCAGCGTTGAAGACTGGAACCGGGACTCCAAAAACATTCAGTACTTC
TRBV2	NA	13	NA	TRBJ1-3	CARRRGSENTIYF	TGTGCCAGAAGACGGGGCTCGGAAAACACCATATATTTT
TRBV5-6	NA	15	NA	TRBJ2-7	CASSLGQVRSYEQYF	TGTGCCAGCAGCTTGGGACAGGTTCGAAGCTACGAGCAGTACTTC
TRBV9	NA	15	NA	TRBJ2-1	CASSGRDQLYNEQFF	TGTGCCAGCAGCGGACGGGACCAACTCTACAATGAGCAGTTCTTC
TRBV6-5	NA	15	NA	TRBJ2-2	CASTPGQPNTGELFF	TGTGCCAGCACCCCGGGACAACCGAACACCGGGGAGCTGTTTTTT
TRBV4-1	NA	16	NA	TRBJ2-1	CASSQDGGLSYNEQFF	TGCGCCAGCAGCCAAGACGGGGGACTTTCCTACAATGAGCAGTTCTTC
TRBV7-9	TRBD2	14	NA	TRBJ2-3	CASSFGGSGDTQYF	TGTGCCAGCAGCTTCGGCGGGAGCGGAGATACGCAGTATTTT
TRBV6-5	NA	13	NA	TRBJ1-1	CASSYGVGTEAFF	TGTGCCAGCAGTTACGGGGTTGGGACTGAAGCTTTCTTT
TRBV5-1	TRBD2	15	NA	TRBJ2-7	CASSLASGLSYEQYF	TGCGCCAGCAGCTTGGCTAGCGGCCTATCCTACGAGCAGTACTTC
TRBV19	TRBD1	13	NA	TRBJ1-1	CASGTPSRGNAFF	TGTGCCAGTGGAACTCCGTCCAGGGGGAATGCTTTCTTT
TRBV18	NA	17	NA	TRBJ1-2	CASSPEDAFPRDYGYTF	TGTGCCAGCTCACCAGAAGATGCTTTTCCACGGGACTATGGCTACACCTTC
TRBV7-9	NA	11	few	TRBJ2-7	CASSFSYEQYF	TGTGCCAGCAGCTTCTCCTACGAGCAGTACTTC